The 26 T cell receptor beta chains given below trace back to one sample, sequenced in a study of blood T cell repertoires in COVID-19. Profiling relied on immunoSEQ multiplex PCR, and the TCRdb table lists in-frame clones only, not all of them. The repertoire consists of roughly 40,000 clones, with more than 70% occurring once and the leading ten covering over 3.5%. The sequenced material came from peripheral blood. These receptors were taken from a human donor in a cohort sampled during active COVID-19.

The CDR3 spells CASSQQGLSGNTIYF. The CDR3 bases are TGTGCCAGCAGTCAACAGGGGCTCTCTGGAAACACCATATATTTT. V is TRBV6-6 and J is TRBJ1-3; 7 positions agree with TRBD1. The CDR3 is 15 amino acids. Germline CDR1 and CDR2: MNHNY and SVGAGI (reference sequence). V trimming: 5 bases; J trimming: 0 bases; junction bases outside the gene matches: 4.

V and J are TRBV29-1 and TRBJ2-1; TRBD2 aligns across 8 bases. The V and J ends lost 4 bases and 2 bases, in that order; junction bases with no gene match: 10. Germline CDR1 and CDR2: SQVTM and ANQGSEA. The CDR3 totals 16 residues. The CDR3 loop reads CSVGILSGSTYNEQFF. The CDR3 coding sequence is TGCAGCGTTGGGATCCTCAGCGGGAGTACCTACAATGAGCAGTTCTTC.

The chain carries TRBV15 and TRBJ1-1; 7 nucleotides match TRBD1. Germline-derived CDR1 and CDR2 are LNHNV and YYDKDF (reference sequence). Unmatched junction bases numbered 5, after V lost 1 base and J lost 6 bases. The CDR3 is 14 amino acids. In DNA form, the CDR3 reads TGTGCCACCAGCAGAGTTACAGGGGTCGCTGAAGCTTTCTTT. This sequence encodes CATSRVTGVAEAFF.

The CDR3 protein is CASSLGRGLRETQYF. In nucleotides, the CDR3 is TGTGCCAGCAGCTTGGGCAGGGGGCTGCGAGAGACCCAGTACTTC. The rearrangement links TRBV11-3 to TRBJ2-5, with 8 bases aligning to TRBD1. The CDR3 extends over 15 amino acids. The J segment lost 4 bases and the V segment lost 3 bases, leaving 7 bases of the junction unmatched. Germline V CDR1 and CDR2: SGHNT, YENEEA.

This clone is medium-sized within its sample. The V and J genes are TRBV10-3 and TRBJ2-7, with TRBD2 identical over 9 bases. In germline, CDR1 is ENHRY, CDR2 SYGVKD. This CDR3 is built from 14 residues. The J segment lost 3 bases and the V segment lost 3 bases, leaving 3 bases of the junction unmatched. DNA of the CDR3: TGTGCCATCAGTGAAGAGCGGGGGGTCTACGAGCAGTACTTC. Translated: CAISEERGVYEQYF.

The rearrangement links TRBV9 to TRBJ1-4; D gene ambiguous. Trimming left V 1 base short and J 7 bases short, with 8 bases between. Germline CDR1 is SGDLS and CDR2 is YYNGEE. This CDR3 has 13 amino acids. CDR3 DNA: TGTGCCAGCAGCGTAACGGAGGGTGAAAAACTGTTTTTT. It specifies CASSVTEGEKLFF.

This chain uses TRBV5-1 with TRBJ1-3; 7 positions match TRBD1. Trimming took 0 bases from V and 3 from J; bases not matched to a gene: 6. The germline gives CDR1 SGHRS, CDR2 YFSETQ. The CDR3 is made up of 16 amino acids. CDR3 nucleotides: TGCGCCAGCAGCTTGGTAGGGGGCTTTCATGGAAACACCATATATTTT. It translates to CASSLVGGFHGNTIYF.

The chain is built from TRBV10-2 and TRBJ2-7; 9 positions agree with TRBD1. CDR1 is WSHSY, CDR2 SAAADI, per germline. The J segment lost 2 bases and the V segment lost 6 bases, leaving 5 bases of the junction unmatched. There are 14 residues in the CDR3. CDR3 sequence (DNA): TGCGCCAGCAGACGGACAGGGGTAGCCTACGAGCAGTACTTC. As protein: CASRRTGVAYEQYF.

This chain joins TRBV5-1 and TRBJ2-2; weak D call: TRBD1 (5 bases). This CDR3 has 13 amino acids. V lost 4 bases, J lost 6 bases, and 10 bases lay in between. The germline CDR1 and CDR2 sequences are SGHRS and YFSETQ. CDR3 sequence: CASSPGHPGELFF. The CDR3 nucleotides are TGCGCCAGCAGCCCCGGACACCCCGGGGAGCTGTTTTTT. Complete variable domain (other parts from reference TRBV5-1 and TRBJ2-2): KAGVTQTPRYLIKTRGQQVTLSCSPISGHRSVSWYQQTPGQGLQFLFEYFSETQRNKGNFPGRFSGRQFSNSRSEMNVSTLELGDSALYLCASSPGHPGELFFGEGSRLTVL.

The V call is TRBV12-3 or TRBV12-4, the J call TRBJ1-1; tentative D call: TRBD1 (6 bases). V was cut by 4 bases and J by 5 bases, with 11 bases left in between. The CDR3 contains 13 residues. This chain's CDR3 is CASSSTGRTEAFF. The CDR3 nucleotides read TGTGCCAGCAGTTCGACAGGCCGGACTGAAGCTTTCTTT.

V is TRBV27 and J is TRBJ2-1, with TRBD2 matching 8 bases. The V gene end was trimmed by 5 bases and the J gene end by 0 bases; junction bases not matched to a gene: 9. CDR1 MNHEY and CDR2 SMNVEV come from the germline V gene (reference sequence). The CDR3 loop spans 17 amino acids. The CDR3 DNA is TGTGCCAGCAGTCGATATCCGGGACTAGACTCCTACAATGAGCAGTTCTTC. This translates into CASSRYPGLDSYNEQFF.

This rearrangement joins TRBV19 to TRBJ2-5; weak D call: TRBD1 (6 bases). V lost 4 bases and J lost 2, with 14 bases in between. Per the germline V gene, CDR1 is LNHDA and CDR2 is SQIVND (reference sequence). This CDR3 has 15 residues. This chain's CDR3 is CASSTRWTVQETQYF. The CDR3 DNA reads TGTGCCAGTAGTACGAGATGGACAGTACAAGAGACCCAGTACTTC.

The chain carries TRBV7-9 and TRBJ2-1, with 14 positions matching TRBD2. V lost 5 bases and J lost 7; bases outside the gene matches: 7. There are 16 residues in the CDR3. CDR1 and CDR2 (germline): SEHNR, FQNEAQ (reference sequence). Here the CDR3 DNA reads TGTGCCAGCAGCCCTGGGGGACTAGCGGGAGAGAATGAGCAGTTCTTC. It yields the protein CASSPGGLAGENEQFF.

V is TRBV27 and J is TRBJ1-6; 9 positions match TRBD1. V shed 5 bases, J shed 9 bases, and the junction held 11 bases outside the gene matches. This CDR3 has 16 amino acids. Germline assignment: CDR1 MNHEY and CDR2 SMNVEV (reference sequence). The CDR3 nucleotides are TGTGCCAGCAGTCCAATACAGGGGGCAAGAGGTTCACCCCTCCACTTT. Encoded protein: CASSPIQGARGSPLHF.

V usage is TRBV5-6 and J usage is TRBJ1-2, with 7 bases that match TRBD1. CDR1 SGHDT and CDR2 YYEEEE come from the germline V gene. The V segment lost 4 bases and the J segment 11 bases; nucleotides outside the gene matches: 14. The CDR3 runs to 14 residues. Here the CDR3 DNA reads TGTGCCAGCAGCGCTGGACAGGCCACCTCAGCTTACACCTTC. Its protein is CASSAGQATSAYTF.

The chain uses TRBV21-1 and TRBJ2-7; TRBD2 is the table's D call, not checked against the DNA. TRBV21-1 corresponds to a pseudogene. This CDR3 spans 17 amino acids. CDR3 sequence reads: CASSKYLRAEDPYEQYF. The DNA for the CDR3 is TGTGCCAGCAGCAAATATTTGCGGGCAGAGGACCCGTACGAGCAGTACTTC.

This clone showed up just a few times. This chain connects TRBV29-1 to TRBJ2-3, with 8 bases that match TRBD1. With 7 bases clipped from V and 3 bases from J, the junction kept 9 bases outside the gene matches. This CDR3 is 14 amino acids long. CDR1 and CDR2 from the germline V gene are SQVTM and ANQGSEA. CDR3 coding DNA: TGCAGCGCCTCAGGGGGCGGTTGGACAGATACGCAGTATTTT. Its protein is CSASGGGWTDTQYF.

With respect to this clone: The junction does not match germline at one end; this may be a read error. V and J are TRBV7-7 and TRBJ2-5; the match to TRBD2 covers 9 bases. This CDR3 comprises 15 residues. From germline, CDR1 is SSHAT and CDR2 FNYEAQ (reference sequence). CDR3 coding DNA: TGTGCTAGCAGCTTATCCTGGACTAGCGAAGAGACCCAGTACTTC. Its protein is CASSLSWTSEETQYF.

The chain is built from TRBV28 and TRBJ1-4; 9 nucleotides line up with TRBD1. The ends lost 4 bases at V and 7 bases at J; junction bases unmatched: 16. Germline CDR1 reads MDHEN; CDR2 reads SYDVKM. This CDR3 has 18 amino acids. CDR3 sequence reads: CASSYPSRDRVLGEKLFF. The CDR3 nucleotides read TGTGCCAGCAGTTACCCCTCCCGGGACAGGGTACTAGGTGAAAAACTGTTTTTT.

The rearrangement uses TRBV14 and TRBJ2-5, with 7 bases matching TRBD2. The CDR3 runs to 17 residues. Germline-derived CDR1 and CDR2 are SGHDN and FVKESK. The junction had 11 bases not matched to a gene; V was cut back by 1 base and J by 3 bases. The CDR3 DNA sequence: TGTGCCAGCAGCCAAGGCCTTAGGACCCGGGGGGAAGAGACCCAGTACTTC. Amino acid sequence: CASSQGLRTRGEETQYF.

The chain carries TRBV7-3 and TRBJ1-1, with TRBD1 matching 10 bases. J lost 4 bases, V lost 5 bases, and 4 bases had no gene match. The CDR3 consists of 14 residues. In germline, CDR1 is SGHTA, CDR2 FQGTGA. In nucleotides, the CDR3 is TGTGCCAGCAGCCAAAGGACAGGGGGCACTGAAGCTTTCTTT. Its protein product is CASSQRTGGTEAFF. The full variable domain, its missing parts supplied by reference TRBV7-3 and TRBJ1-1, is GAGVSQTPSNKVTEKGKYVELRCDPISGHTALYWYRQSLGQGPEFLIYFQGTGAADDSGLPNDRFFAVRPEGSVSTLKIQRTERGDSAVYLCASSQRTGGTEAFFGQGTRLTVV.

The chain has TRBV29-1 and TRBJ2-3, with TRBD1 as a possible D gene (5 bases). CDR3 size: 13 residues. Germline V gene data show CDR1 as SQVTM and CDR2 as ANQGSEA. V lost 4 bases, J lost 3 bases, and 11 bases lay in between. The CDR3 nucleotides are TGCAGCGTTGGGCAGGGTCAGACAGATACGCAGTATTTT. This translates into CSVGQGQTDTQYF.

The chain employs TRBV5-1 and TRBJ1-3, with D perhaps matching TRBD1 (6 bases). The germline V gene encodes CDR1 SGHRS and CDR2 YFSETQ. Trimming took off 3 bases at V and 3 bases at J, with 19 bases between the two ends. This CDR3 contains 17 residues. The CDR3 DNA reads as TGCGCCAGCAGCTGGGGGCCAGGGAGGGGAGATGGAAACACCATATATTTT. Amino acid sequence: CASSWGPGRGDGNTIYF.

V usage is TRBV6-6 and J usage is TRBJ1-1; perhaps TRBD1 as D (5 bases). This CDR3 has 12 residues. Trimming removed 8 bases from V and 8 bases from J, with 15 bases in between. Germline V gene lookup returns CDR1 MNHNY and CDR2 SVGAGI (reference sequence). Here the CDR3 DNA reads TGTGCCAGCGGACGGACATTAGCCGAAGCTTTCTTT. Translation gives CASGRTLAEAFF.

The chain has TRBV5-4 and TRBJ1-2; D gene ambiguous. The CDR3 has 14 residues. Germline lookup yields CDR1 SGHNT and CDR2 YYREEE (reference sequence). V was pared by 0 bases and J by 5 bases, with 11 bases between. CDR3 nucleotides: TGTGCCAGCAGCTTGGTTAGAGGAGAATATGGCTACACCTTC. It is translated as CASSLVRGEYGYTF.

The chain uses TRBV5-4 and TRBJ2-5, with unresolved D. The V end was cut by 4 bases, the J end by 3 bases, with 16 bases between. CDR3 length: 15 amino acids. Per the germline V gene, CDR1 is SGHNT and CDR2 is YYREEE (reference sequence). In nucleotides, the CDR3 is TGTGCCAGCAGCCAATCCCAACAGAGAAAAGAGACCCAGTACTTC. It codes for CASSQSQQRKETQYF.